The source of this T cell receptor (beta chain) is a study of CXCR3-negative and CXCR3-positive naive CD8 T cells. The TRB cDNA libraries were prepared by 5' RACE with UMI labels. TCRdb re-analyzed the 5' RACE reads; it lists each CDR3 protein once, without DNA. The data show about 5,500 distinct CDR3 sequences, and the top ten clones hold just over 2%. Sorts performed in triplicate captured 300,000 to 350,000 cells each from every CD8+ T cell subset. Germline V gene data show CDR1 as SGHDN and CDR2 as FVKESK. The CDR3 totals 18 residues. Sequencing was done on a sample of naive CXCR3- CD8+ T cells from blood. As for subset: CD45RO-CCR7+CD27+CD95- naive CD8+ T cells lacking CXCR3 (TNR3-). V gene TRBV14 combines with J gene TRBJ2-1; TCRdb indicates TRBD2, and absent DNA this call remains unverified. This sequence was found in a human donor in good health. Some clones in this sample may be carry-over from other donors' samples. The CDR3 loop is CASSPRLAGRLGFNEQFF.